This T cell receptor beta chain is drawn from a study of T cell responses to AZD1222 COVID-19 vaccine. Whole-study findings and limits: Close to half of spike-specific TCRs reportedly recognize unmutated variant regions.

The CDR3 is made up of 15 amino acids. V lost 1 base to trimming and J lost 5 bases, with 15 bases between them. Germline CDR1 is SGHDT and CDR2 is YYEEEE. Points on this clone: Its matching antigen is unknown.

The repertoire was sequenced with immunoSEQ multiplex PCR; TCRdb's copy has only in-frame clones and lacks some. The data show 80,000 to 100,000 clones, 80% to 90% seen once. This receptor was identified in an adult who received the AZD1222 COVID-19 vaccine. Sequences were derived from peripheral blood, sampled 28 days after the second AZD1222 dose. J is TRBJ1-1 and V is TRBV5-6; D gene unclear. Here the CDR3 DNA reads TGTGCCAGCAGCTTGAGACGTAGGGCTCCGACTGAAGCTTTCTTT. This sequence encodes CASSLRRRAPTEAFF.